A selection of T cell receptor beta chains follows, all from one sample in a study of shared clonotypes between healthy human individuals. Produced via immunoSEQ multiplex PCR; TCRdb's table is partial and in-frame only. The table shows about a million clones, with roughly 70% occurring only once. Source material: memory CD4+ T cells sorted from blood. The source is a man in his late teens or twenties in good health. CDR3s include the opening cysteine and the closing phenylalanine or tryptophan. Fields, in order: J gene, V gene, clone size, D gene, CDR3 protein, CDR3 DNA. A D gene is named only where the DNA matches it firmly. The listing skips clone size in some rows; elsewhere it reads once, few, many or a size class.

TRBJ2-1 | TRBV5-1 | - | - | CASSVPGPNNEQFF | TGCGCCAGCAGCGTCCCCGGGCCAAACAATGAGCAGTTCTTC
TRBJ1-1 | TRBV5-5 | - | TRBD1 | CASSLGTGPTEAFF | TGTGCCAGCAGCTTGGGGACAGGGCCTACTGAAGCTTTCTTT
TRBJ2-4 | TRBV5-1 | - | TRBD1 | CASSSGQPLAKNIQYF | TGCGCCAGCAGCTCGGGACAGCCACTAGCCAAAAACATTCAGTACTTC
TRBJ2-5 | TRBV5-1 | - | - | CASSQYAPGETQYF | TGCGCCAGCAGCCAATATGCTCCCGGGGAGACCCAGTACTTC
TRBJ1-2 | TRBV4-1 | - | - | CASSQDRRFGYTF | TGCGCCAGCAGCCAAGACAGGAGGTTCGGCTACACCTTC
TRBJ1-6 | TRBV10-3 | few | TRBD1 | CAISRDSPENSPLHF | TGTGCCATCAGCAGGGACAGCCCGGAGAATTCACCCCTCCACTTT
TRBJ1-5 | TRBV4-2 | many | - | CASSQEDGNQPQHF | TGTGCCAGCAGCCAAGAGGACGGTAATCAGCCCCAGCATTTT
TRBJ2-7 | TRBV5-1 | - | TRBD2 | CASSGGTSGGYEQYF | TGCGCCAGCAGCGGCGGGACTAGCGGGGGCTACGAGCAGTACTTC
TRBJ2-1 | TRBV6-5 | - | TRBD1 | CASSKDRYNEQFF | TGTGCCAGCAGTAAGGACAGGTACAATGAGCAGTTCTTC
TRBJ2-2 | TRBV7-2 | once | TRBD2 | CASSPRGGSGELFF | TGTGCCAGCAGCCCCCGGGGGGGGAGCGGGGAGCTGTTTTTT
TRBJ2-7 | TRBV18 | few | - | CASSPRNSYEQYF | TGTGCCAGCTCACCCAGGAATTCCTACGAGCAGTACTTC
TRBJ1-4 | TRBV18 | - | - | CASSLDSSEKLFF | TGTGCCAGCTCACTAGACAGCAGTGAAAAACTGTTTTTT
TRBJ2-3 | TRBV18 | - | - | CASSPFGDTQYF | TGTGCCAGCTCACCATTCGGAGATACGCAGTATTTT
TRBJ1-2 | TRBV5-1 | - | - | CASSLGNVGDPYTF | TGCGCCAGCAGCTTAGGAAACGTCGGGGATCCCTACACCTTC
TRBJ2-5 | TRBV6-1 | few | - | CASTRQNQETQYF | TGTGCCAGCACTCGACAGAATCAAGAGACCCAGTACTTC
TRBJ2-3 | TRBV25-1 | - | TRBD1 | CASSESRGFSTDTQYF | TGTGCCAGCAGTGAAAGCAGGGGGTTTAGCACAGATACGCAGTATTTT
TRBJ1-3 | TRBV6-1 | - | TRBD1 | CASSERPGTGSGNTIYF | TGTGCCAGCAGTGAGCGGCCTGGGACAGGGTCGGGAAACACCATATATTTT
TRBJ1-2 | TRBV6-1 | - | TRBD1 | CASSESGTGGVYGYTF | TGTGCCAGCAGTGAATCAGGAACAGGGGGGGTCTATGGCTACACCTTC
TRBJ1-4 | TRBV5-4 | - | - | CASSPAGRGDEKLFF | TGTGCCAGCAGCCCAGCCGGGAGGGGTGATGAAAAACTGTTTTTT
TRBJ2-5 | TRBV6-1 | once | - | CASSVRGSETQYF | TGTGCCAGCAGCGTTCGAGGGTCGGAGACCCAGTACTTC
TRBJ1-4 | TRBV4-1 | - | - | CASSQAGREVWEKLFF | TGCGCCAGCAGCCAAGCAGGCAGGGAGGTTTGGGAAAAACTGTTTTTT
TRBJ2-7 | TRBV5-1 | - | - | CASSIVLGYEQYF | TGCGCCAGCAGCATCGTCTTAGGATACGAGCAGTACTTC
TRBJ2-3 | TRBV29-1 | - | - | CSVEDWVSTDTQYF | TGCAGCGTTGAAGATTGGGTGAGCACAGATACGCAGTATTTT
TRBJ1-2 | TRBV19 | - | - | CASSSRSNSYGYTF | TGTGCCAGTAGTTCCCGAAGTAACAGCTATGGCTACACCTTC
TRBJ2-6 | TRBV11-2 | - | - | CASSSPAGANVLTF | TGTGCCAGCAGCTCCCCCGCCGGGGCCAACGTCCTGACTTTC
TRBJ1-6 | TRBV28 | once | TRBD1 | CASSLPGQGSSPLHF | TGTGCCAGCAGTTTACCGGGACAGGGGAGTTCACCCCTCCACTTT
TRBJ1-6 | TRBV23-1 | - | TRBD1 | CASSRGGQGLNSPLHF | TGCGCCAGCAGCCGGGGGGGACAGGGCCTTAATTCACCCCTCCACTTT
TRBJ2-6 | TRBV30 | - | TRBD1 | CAWSGHRGSGANVLTF | TGTGCCTGGAGTGGTCACAGGGGATCTGGGGCCAACGTCCTGACTTTC
TRBJ1-3 | TRBV28 | few | TRBD1 | CASSLFGQGLVGNTIYF | TGTGCCAGCAGTTTATTCGGACAGGGTCTAGTCGGAAACACCATATATTTT
TRBJ2-1 | TRBV7-2 | - | TRBD2 | CASSLAGLAGVHEQFF | TGTGCCAGCAGCTTAGCGGGACTAGCGGGAGTTCATGAGCAGTTCTTC
TRBJ1-1 | TRBV7-4 | few | - | CATANLNDAAEAFF | TGTGCCACCGCAAATCTTAATGATGCCGCTGAAGCTTTCTTT
TRBJ2-1 | TRBV7-8 | - | TRBD1 | CASSLDEVPGQGVRNEQFF | TGTGCCAGCAGCTTAGACGAGGTGCCGGGACAGGGGGTTAGGAATGAGCAGTTCTTC
TRBJ2-5 | TRBV5-1 | - | TRBD2 | CASSLVSGEETQYF | TGCGCCAGCAGCTTGGTTAGCGGGGAAGAGACCCAGTACTTC
TRBJ1-5 | TRBV7-9 | - | TRBD1 | CASSLGQGALISNQPQHF | TGTGCCAGCAGCTTGGGACAGGGGGCCTTAATAAGCAATCAGCCCCAGCATTTT
TRBJ1-1 | TRBV5-1 | - | - | CASSLEITPENEAFF | TGCGCCAGCAGCTTGGAAATTACTCCAGAAAATGAAGCTTTCTTT
TRBJ1-2 | TRBV9 | - | - | CASSITGAANYGYTF | TGTGCCAGCAGCATCACCGGGGCCGCTAACTATGGCTACACCTTC
TRBJ2-1 | TRBV7-9 | few | - | CASSLTGPWDEQFF | TGTGCCAGCAGCTTAACGGGTCCGTGGGATGAGCAGTTCTTC
TRBJ2-1 | TRBV4-2 | - | TRBD1 | CASSSGQGYNEQFF | TGTGCCAGCAGCTCGGGACAGGGTTACAATGAGCAGTTCTTC
TRBJ2-2 | TRBV5-1 | - | TRBD2 | CASSLASGRAFAGELFF | TGCGCCAGCAGCTTGGCTAGCGGGAGGGCCTTTGCCGGGGAGCTGTTTTTT
TRBJ1-4 | TRBV2 | - | - | CASRRWGANEKLFF | TGTGCCAGCAGGCGTTGGGGGGCTAATGAAAAACTGTTTTTT
TRBJ2-2 | TRBV7-3 | many | - | CASSPSDGKTGELFF | TGTGCCAGCAGCCCATCGGACGGGAAAACCGGGGAGCTGTTTTTT
TRBJ2-2 | TRBV30 | - | TRBD2 | CAWAGTRLSGELFF | TGTGCCTGGGCCGGGACTAGGCTCTCCGGGGAGCTGTTTTTT
TRBJ2-2 | TRBV6-6 | - | - | CATNDNAGELFF | TGTGCCACCAATGATAACGCCGGGGAGCTGTTTTTT
TRBJ2-3 | TRBV10-3 | many | - | CAIKGTDTQYF | TGTGCCATCAAGGGGACAGATACGCAGTATTTT